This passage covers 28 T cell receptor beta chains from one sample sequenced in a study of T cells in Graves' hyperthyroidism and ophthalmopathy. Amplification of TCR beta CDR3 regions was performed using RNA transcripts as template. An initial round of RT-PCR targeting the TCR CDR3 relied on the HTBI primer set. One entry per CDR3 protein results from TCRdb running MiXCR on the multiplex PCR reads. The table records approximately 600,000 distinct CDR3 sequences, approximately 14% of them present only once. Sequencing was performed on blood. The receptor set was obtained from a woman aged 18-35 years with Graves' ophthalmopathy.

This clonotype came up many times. CDR3 nucleotides: TGTGCCAGCAGCGTAGGGGGTGGGCAGGGTCCCTCCTACGAGCAGTACTTC. Encoded protein: CASSVGGGQGPSYEQYF. The chain is built from TRBV9 and TRBJ2-7; possibly TRBD1 for D (5 bases). CDR1 is SGDLS, CDR2 YYNGEE, per germline. Trimming removed 0 bases from V and 0 bases from J, with 16 bases in between. The CDR3 consists of 17 residues. Using reference TRBV9 and TRBJ2-7 for the parts outside the CDR3, the full variable domain is DSGVTQTPKHLITATGQRVTLRCSPRSGDLSVYWYQQSLDQGLQFLIQYYNGEERAKGNILERFSAQQFPDLHSELNLSSLELGDSALYFCASSVGGGQGPSYEQYFGPGTRLTVT.

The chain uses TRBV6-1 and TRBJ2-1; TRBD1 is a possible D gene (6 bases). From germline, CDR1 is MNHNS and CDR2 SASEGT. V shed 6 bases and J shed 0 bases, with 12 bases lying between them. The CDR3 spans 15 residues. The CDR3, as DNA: TGTGCCAGCAGCCCTCAGGGGTACTCCTACAATGAGCAGTTCTTC. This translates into CASSPQGYSYNEQFF.

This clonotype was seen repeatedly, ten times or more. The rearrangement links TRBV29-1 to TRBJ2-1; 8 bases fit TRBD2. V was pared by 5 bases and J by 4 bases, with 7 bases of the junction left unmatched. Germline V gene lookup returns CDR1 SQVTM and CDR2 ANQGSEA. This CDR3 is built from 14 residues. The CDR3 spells CSVSGTSIYNEQFF. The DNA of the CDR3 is TGCAGCGTTTCCGGGACTAGTATATACAATGAGCAGTTCTTC.

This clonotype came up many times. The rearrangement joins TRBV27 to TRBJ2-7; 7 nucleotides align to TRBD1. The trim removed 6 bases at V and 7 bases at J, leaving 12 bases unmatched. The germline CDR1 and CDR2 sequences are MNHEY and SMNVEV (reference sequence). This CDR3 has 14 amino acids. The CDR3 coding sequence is TGTGCCAGCAGGCCTTGGACAGGAGTGAGAGAGCAGTACTTC. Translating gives CASRPWTGVREQYF.

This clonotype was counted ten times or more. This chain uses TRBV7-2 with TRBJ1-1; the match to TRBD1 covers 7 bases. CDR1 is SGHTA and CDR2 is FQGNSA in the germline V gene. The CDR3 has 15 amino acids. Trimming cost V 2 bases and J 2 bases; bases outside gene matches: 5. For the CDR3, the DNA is TGTGCCAGCAGCTTAACCGGGACAGCCAACACTGAAGCTTTCTTT. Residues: CASSLTGTANTEAFF.

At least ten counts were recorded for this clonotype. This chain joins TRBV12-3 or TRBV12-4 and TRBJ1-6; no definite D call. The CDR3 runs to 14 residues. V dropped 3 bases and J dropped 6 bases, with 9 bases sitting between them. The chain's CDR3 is CASSFGRTNSPLHF. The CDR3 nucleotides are TGTGCCAGCAGTTTCGGGCGGACTAATTCACCCCTCCACTTT.

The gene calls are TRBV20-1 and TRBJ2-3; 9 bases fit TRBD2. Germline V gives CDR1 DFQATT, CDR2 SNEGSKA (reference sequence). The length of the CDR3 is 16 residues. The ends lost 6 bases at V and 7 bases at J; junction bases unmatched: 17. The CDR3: CSAHSDTSGYGNTQYF. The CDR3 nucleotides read TGCAGTGCCCACAGTGATACTAGCGGGTATGGGAATACGCAGTATTTT.

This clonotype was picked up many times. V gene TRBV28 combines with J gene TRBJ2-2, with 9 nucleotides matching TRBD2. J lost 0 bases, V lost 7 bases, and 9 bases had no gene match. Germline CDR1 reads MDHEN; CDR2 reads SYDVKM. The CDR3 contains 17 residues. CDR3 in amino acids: CASTASGLAANTGELFF. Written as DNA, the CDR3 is TGTGCCAGCACCGCCTCGGGACTAGCCGCGAACACCGGGGAGCTGTTTTTT.

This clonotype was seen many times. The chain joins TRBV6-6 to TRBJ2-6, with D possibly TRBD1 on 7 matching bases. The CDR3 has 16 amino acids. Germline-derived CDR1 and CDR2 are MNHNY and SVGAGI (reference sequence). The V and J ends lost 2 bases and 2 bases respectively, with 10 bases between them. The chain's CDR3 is CASSYGGGAGANVLTF. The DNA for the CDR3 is TGTGCCAGCAGTTACGGAGGGGGCGCTGGGGCCAACGTCCTGACTTTC.

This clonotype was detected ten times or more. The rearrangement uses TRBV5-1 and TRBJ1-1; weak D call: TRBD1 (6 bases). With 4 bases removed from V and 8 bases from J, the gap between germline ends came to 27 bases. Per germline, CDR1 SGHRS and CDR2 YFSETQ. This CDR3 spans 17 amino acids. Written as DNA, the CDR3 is TGCGCCAGCAGCCCTCAGGGGTGGGAGGCCCTTCTTGGCGAAGCTTTCTTT. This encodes CASSPQGWEALLGEAFF.

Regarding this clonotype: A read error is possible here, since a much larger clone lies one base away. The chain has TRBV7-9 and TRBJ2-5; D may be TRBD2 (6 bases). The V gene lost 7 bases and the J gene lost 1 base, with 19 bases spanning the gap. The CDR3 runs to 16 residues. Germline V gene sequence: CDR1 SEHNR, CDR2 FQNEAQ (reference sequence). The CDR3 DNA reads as TGTGCCAGCATGGGGATGGAGGGGAAAGCCCAAGAGACCCAGTACTTC. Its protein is CASMGMEGKAQETQYF.

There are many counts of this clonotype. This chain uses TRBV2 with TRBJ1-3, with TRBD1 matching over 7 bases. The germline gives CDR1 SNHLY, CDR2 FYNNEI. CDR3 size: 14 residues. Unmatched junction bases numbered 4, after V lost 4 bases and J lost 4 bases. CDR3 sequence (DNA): TGTGCCAGCAGTGCACAGGGGATGGGAAACACCATATATTTT. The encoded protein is CASSAQGMGNTIYF.

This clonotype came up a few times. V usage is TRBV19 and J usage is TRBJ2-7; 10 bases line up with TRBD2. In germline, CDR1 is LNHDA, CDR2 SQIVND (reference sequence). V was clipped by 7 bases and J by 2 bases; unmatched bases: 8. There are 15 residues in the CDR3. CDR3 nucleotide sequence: TGTGCCAGTAAGTTGGGGGGGACTAGCGCCTACGAGCAGTACTTC. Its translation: CASKLGGTSAYEQYF.

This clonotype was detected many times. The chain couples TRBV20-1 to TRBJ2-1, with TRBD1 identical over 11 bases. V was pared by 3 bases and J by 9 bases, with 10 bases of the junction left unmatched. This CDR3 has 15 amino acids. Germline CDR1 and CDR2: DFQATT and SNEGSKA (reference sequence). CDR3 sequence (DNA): TGCAGTGCTAGCTCCGGACAGGGGGCGTTGAGTGAGCAGTTCTTC. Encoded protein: CSASSGQGALSEQFF.

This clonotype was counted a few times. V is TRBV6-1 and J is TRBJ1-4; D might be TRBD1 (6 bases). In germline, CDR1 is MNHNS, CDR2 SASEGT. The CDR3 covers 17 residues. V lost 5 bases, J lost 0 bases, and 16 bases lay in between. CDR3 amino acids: CASSRSQGIATNEKLFF. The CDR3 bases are TGTGCCAGCAGTCGTTCTCAGGGGATCGCAACTAATGAAAAACTGTTTTTT.

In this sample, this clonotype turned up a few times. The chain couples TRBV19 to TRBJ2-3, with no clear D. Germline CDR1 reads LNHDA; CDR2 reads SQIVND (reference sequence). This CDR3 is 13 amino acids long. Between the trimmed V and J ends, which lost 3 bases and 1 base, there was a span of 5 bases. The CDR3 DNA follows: TGTGCCAGTAGTATGGGTGGCACAGATACGCAGTATTTT. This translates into CASSMGGTDTQYF.

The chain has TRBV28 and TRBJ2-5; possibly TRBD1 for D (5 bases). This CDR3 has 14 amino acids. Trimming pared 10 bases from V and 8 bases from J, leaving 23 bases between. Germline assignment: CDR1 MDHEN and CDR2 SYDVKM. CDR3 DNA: TGTGCCACCTCCACCAGGGAAGCTCATGATACCCAGTACTTC. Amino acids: CATSTREAHDTQYF.

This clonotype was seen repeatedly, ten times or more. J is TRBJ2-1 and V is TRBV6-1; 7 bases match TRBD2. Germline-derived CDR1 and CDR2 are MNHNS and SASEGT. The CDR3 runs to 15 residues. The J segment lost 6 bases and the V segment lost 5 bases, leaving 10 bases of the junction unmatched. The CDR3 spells CASSPLAEGLNEQFF. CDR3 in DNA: TGTGCCAGCAGTCCCCTAGCGGAGGGCCTCAATGAGCAGTTCTTC.

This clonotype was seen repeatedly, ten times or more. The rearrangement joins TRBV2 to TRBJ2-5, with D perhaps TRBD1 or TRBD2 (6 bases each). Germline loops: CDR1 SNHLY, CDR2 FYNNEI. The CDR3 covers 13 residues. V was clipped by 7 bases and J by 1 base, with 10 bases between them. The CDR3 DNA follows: TGTGCCAGCACCGGGGGCTTCCAAGAGACCCAGTACTTC. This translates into CASTGGFQETQYF.

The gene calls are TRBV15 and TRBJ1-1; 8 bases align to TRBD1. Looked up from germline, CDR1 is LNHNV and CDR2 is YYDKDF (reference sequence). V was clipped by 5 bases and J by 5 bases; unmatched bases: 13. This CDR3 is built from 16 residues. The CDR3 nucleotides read TGTGCCACCAGCGGACACACCGGACAGGGTCGGACTGAAGCTTTCTTT. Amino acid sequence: CATSGHTGQGRTEAFF.

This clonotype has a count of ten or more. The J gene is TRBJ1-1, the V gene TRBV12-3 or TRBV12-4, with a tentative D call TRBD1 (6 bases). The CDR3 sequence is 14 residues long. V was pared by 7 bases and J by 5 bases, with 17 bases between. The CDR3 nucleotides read TGTGCCAGCACCTCATGGGGGGGCAGTACTGAAGCTTTCTTT. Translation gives CASTSWGGSTEAFF.

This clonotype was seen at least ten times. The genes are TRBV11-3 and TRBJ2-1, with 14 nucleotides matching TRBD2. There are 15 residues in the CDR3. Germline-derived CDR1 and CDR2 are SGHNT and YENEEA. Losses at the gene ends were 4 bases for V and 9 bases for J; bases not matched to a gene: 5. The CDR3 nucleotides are TGTGCCAGCAGCTCGACTAGCGGGAGGGCCCCTGAGCAGTTCTTC. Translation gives CASSSTSGRAPEQFF.

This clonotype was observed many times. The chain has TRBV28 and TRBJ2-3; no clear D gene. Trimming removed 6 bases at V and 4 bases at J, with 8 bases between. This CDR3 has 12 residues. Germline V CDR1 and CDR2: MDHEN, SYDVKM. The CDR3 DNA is TGTGCCAGCAGCTTGTCGGCAGATACGCAGTATTTT. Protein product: CASSLSADTQYF.

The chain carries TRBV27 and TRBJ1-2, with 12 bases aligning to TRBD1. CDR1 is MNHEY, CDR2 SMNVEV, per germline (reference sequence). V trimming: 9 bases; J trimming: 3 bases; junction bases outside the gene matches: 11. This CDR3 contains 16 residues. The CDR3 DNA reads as TGTGCCAGGGGACCGGGACAGGGGGCCTGTGACTATGGCTACACCTTC. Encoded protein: CARGPGQGACDYGYTF.

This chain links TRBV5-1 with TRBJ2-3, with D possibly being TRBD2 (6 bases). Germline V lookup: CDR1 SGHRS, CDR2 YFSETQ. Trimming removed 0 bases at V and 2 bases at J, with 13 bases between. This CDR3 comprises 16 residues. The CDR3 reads CASSLATSPDTDTQYF. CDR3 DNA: TGCGCCAGCAGCTTGGCAACTAGCCCAGACACAGATACGCAGTATTTT.

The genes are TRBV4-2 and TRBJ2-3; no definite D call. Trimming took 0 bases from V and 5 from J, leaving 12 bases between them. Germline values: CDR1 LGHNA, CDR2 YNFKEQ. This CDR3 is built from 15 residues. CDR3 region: CASSQDRIAGDTQYF. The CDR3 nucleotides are TGTGCCAGCAGCCAAGATAGGATAGCTGGAGATACGCAGTATTTT.

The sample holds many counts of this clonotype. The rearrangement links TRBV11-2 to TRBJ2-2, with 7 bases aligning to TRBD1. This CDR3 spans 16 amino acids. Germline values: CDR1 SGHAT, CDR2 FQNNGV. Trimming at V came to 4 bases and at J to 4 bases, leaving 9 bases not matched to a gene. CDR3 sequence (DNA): TGTGCCAGCAGCTCTATCCGGGACAGATTCACCGGGGAGCTGTTTTTT. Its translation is CASSSIRDRFTGELFF.

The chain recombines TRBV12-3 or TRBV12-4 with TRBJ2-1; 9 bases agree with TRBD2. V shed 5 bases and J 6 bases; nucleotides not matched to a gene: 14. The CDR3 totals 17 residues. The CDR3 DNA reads TGTGCCAGCAGTCCCCCCCAAGCCTTAGCGGGAGCCAATGAGCAGTTCTTC. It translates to CASSPPQALAGANEQFF.